This section outlines one T cell receptor (beta chain) sequence together with its context. This clonotype was observed at least ten times. Its antigen remains undetermined. The input lacks base qualities; no much larger clone sits a single base away. CDR1 and CDR2, looked up from the germline V gene, are MDHEN and SYDVKM. The CDR3 sequence holds 17 residues, the cysteine and phenylalanine included. Of all the DNA, just the CDR3 is kept, 51 bases in frame from base 1. Compared with germline, V lacks 6 bases and J lacks 5 bases; bases without a gene match: 13. This specimen comes from a study of CD8 T cells in ankylosing spondylitis (dated by TCRdb to about 2017). Background on the whole study: The study profiled T cell receptor beta repertoires in healthy donors and ankylosing spondylitis patients to find disease-linked TCR variants. The full study cohort comprised around 25 ankylosing spondylitis patients and about a hundred healthy donors. Peripheral blood was sampled, and synovial fluid was also collected from ankylosing spondylitis patients.

The study at large found these results: The disease-linked clones showed a CD8+ phenotype and occurred at relatively low frequencies in peripheral blood. Some TCR beta motif variants had previously been reported in synovial fluid and blood of reactive arthritis patients, which suggested common disease-initiation mechanisms. Blood from ankylosing spondylitis patients appeared to be characterized by a TCR beta motif made up of about 8 highly homologous amino acid variants. Significant enrichment of the disease-linked clones was reported in matched synovial fluid samples from ankylosing spondylitis patients.

For sequencing, an Illumina HiSeq 2500 was employed. Quantitative 5'-RACE with molecular barcodes was used to prepare TCR beta libraries. Per the authors' processing: A new computational method, built on a probabilistic model of VDJ rearrangement, was used to identify disease-linked TCR variants. TCRdb reran the public reads through fastp at Q25 and MiXCR, keeping productive beta chains. Rows merge per CDR3 protein into single entries with the most common DNA and genes. None of the V and J calls come from the authors' own analysis; TCRdb made them. The sample table holds about 190,000 distinct CDR3 sequences, of which 10% to 15% were seen once. 11% of the sample lies in the top ten.

Sequencing used blood, either unsorted or a sorted T cell fraction (not recorded which). The TCR sequence derives from a female donor with ankylosing spondylitis or in good health (not recorded which). The rearranged chain carries TRBV28 and TRBJ2-2; 9 bases in the junction line up with TRBD1. The bases read TGTGCCAGCAGGAGAAACTATGGGACAGGGAGAACCGGGGAGCTGTTTTTT. Its protein reads: CASRRNYGTGRTGELFF.